This T cell receptor (beta chain) was recorded in a study of blood T cells in healthy people across ages. The germline CDR1 and CDR2 sequences are KGHDR and SFDVKD. With 4 bases removed from V and 4 bases from J, the gap between germline ends came to 15 bases. The CDR3 length is 15 residues. A second PCR of 7 to 11 cycles used a sample-barcoded 5' primer and a J-beta primer mix. TCRdb ran MiXCR on the 5' RACE reads and lists one entry per CDR3 protein. Of around 990,000 distinct CDR3 sequences in the sample, about 23% are singletons; the top ten hold less than 0.75%. This same sample was also taken into another study, of T cells of mothers and their children. That source reports: No clone of persistent microchimeric T cells was detected.

Sequenced material: blood. The rearrangement joins TRBV24-1 to TRBJ1-2; D uncertain. This clonotype originated in a girl aged 2 to 10 in good health. The CDR3 bases are TGTGCCACCAGTGACCACACAGTCTCGGGCTATGGCTACACCTTC. Its translation is CATSDHTVSGYGYTF.